This passage covers 31 T cell receptor beta chains from one sample sequenced in a study of blood T cell repertoires in COVID-19. Only in-frame clones appear in the TCRdb table, and some are missing; sequencing was by immunoSEQ multiplex PCR. The repertoire holds some 130,000 clones, with 81% as singletons. Material: peripheral blood. The receptor source for this set is a woman between 55 and 75 years old with active or convalescent COVID-19.

The V call is TRBV5-1, the J call TRBJ2-2; the match to TRBD1 covers 7 bases. This CDR3 spans 16 amino acids. V shed 4 bases, J shed 6 bases, and the junction held 12 bases outside the gene matches. Germline CDR1 reads SGHRS; CDR2 reads YFSETQ. DNA for the CDR3: TGCGCCAGCAGCCCCGGACAGGCGGCCGGGGCCGGGGAGCTGTTTTTT. Protein product: CASSPGQAAGAGELFF.

This chain joins TRBV21-1 and TRBJ2-7; TRBD2 is taken as the D call from the table, unchecked against the DNA. TRBV21-1 is marked as a pseudogene. This CDR3 has 15 residues. The CDR3 region is CASKLCGRRIHEQYF. DNA for the CDR3: TGTGCCAGCAAACTTTGCGGGAGGAGGATCCACGAGCAGTACTTC.

The V and J genes are TRBV7-6 and TRBJ2-1; D gene ambiguous. The CDR3 is 14 residues long. V lost 2 bases, J lost 2 bases, and 7 bases lay in between. CDR1 and CDR2 from the germline V gene are SGHVS and FNYEAQ. DNA for the CDR3: TGTGCCAGCAGCTTAATTCTACCCTACAATGAGCAGTTCTTC. It is translated as CASSLILPYNEQFF.

Written as DNA, the CDR3 is TGTGCCAGCAGTTTAACTAACTCCTACGAGCAGTACTTC. Encoded protein: CASSLTNSYEQYF. The J gene is TRBJ2-7, the V gene TRBV28; D call uncertain. Germline V gives CDR1 MDHEN, CDR2 SYDVKM. The V end was cut by 2 bases, the J end by 0 bases, with 5 bases between. This CDR3 comprises 13 residues.

In its sample, this clone was seen a few times. V is TRBV27 and J is TRBJ1-4; possible D gene TRBD1, 5 bases. The germline V gene has CDR1 MNHEY and CDR2 SMNVEV (reference sequence). Trimming left V 1 base short and J 2 bases short, with 11 bases between. This CDR3 has 16 residues. Here the CDR3 DNA reads TGTGCCAGCAGTTTATACCGGGGGGGGACTAATGAAAAACTGTTTTTT. Translated, it gives CASSLYRGGTNEKLFF.

This chain connects TRBV28 to TRBJ2-6; 8 bases line up with TRBD2. The CDR3 totals 16 residues. The V gene's germline CDR1 is MDHEN and CDR2 SYDVKM. The CDR3 protein is CASGASGLSGANVLTF. The CDR3 DNA is TGTGCAAGCGGTGCTAGCGGGCTGTCTGGGGCCAACGTCCTGACTTTC.

The chain combines TRBV28 with TRBJ1-2; 8 bases are a match to TRBD1. The trim removed 5 bases at V and 4 bases at J, leaving 18 bases unmatched. The CDR3 is made up of 18 amino acids. Germline V gene data show CDR1 as MDHEN and CDR2 as SYDVKM. CDR3 sequence reads: CASSPMDRAFFPLYGYTF. Here the CDR3 DNA reads TGTGCCAGCAGTCCCATGGACAGGGCGTTCTTCCCCCTCTATGGCTACACCTTC.

This clone showed up just once. This rearrangement joins TRBV29-1 to TRBJ2-1; the match to TRBD1 covers 7 bases. In germline, CDR1 is SQVTM, CDR2 ANQGSEA. This CDR3 is 13 amino acids long. J was trimmed by 4 bases and V by 6 bases; bases with no gene match: 6. The CDR3 loop reads CSVRDSAYNEQFF. As DNA, the CDR3 is TGCAGCGTCCGGGACAGTGCTTACAATGAGCAGTTCTTC.

The CDR3 loop reads CASSKGGGLQETQYF. The CDR3, as DNA: TGTGCCAGCAGCAAGGGGGGGGGCCTCCAAGAGACCCAGTACTTC. The genes are TRBV7-2 and TRBJ2-5, with a possible D match to TRBD2 (7 bases). The CDR3 consists of 15 residues. V was clipped by 5 bases and J by 1 base, with 14 bases between them. Germline V gene lookup returns CDR1 SGHTA and CDR2 FQGNSA.

The gene calls are TRBV3-1 (or the pseudogene TRBV3-2) and TRBJ2-1; no definite D call. This CDR3 has 13 amino acids. Germline assignment: CDR1 LGHDT and CDR2 YNNKEL (reference sequence). V lost 4 bases to trimming and J lost 10 bases, with 14 bases between them. As DNA, the CDR3 is TGTGCCAGCAGCCCTCACCCGGTCGCGGAGCAGTTCTTC. The encoded protein is CASSPHPVAEQFF.

This clone has only one observation. J is TRBJ2-2 and V is TRBV5-4; possibly TRBD2 for D (6 bases). V was clipped by 4 bases and J by 4 bases, with 11 bases between them. CDR3 length equals 14 residues. Looked up from germline, CDR1 is SGHNT and CDR2 is YYREEE (reference sequence). The CDR3 coding sequence is TGTGCCAGCAGCCCCGGGGGTAGCACCGGGGAGCTGTTTTTT. The encoded protein is CASSPGGSTGELFF.

The chain links TRBV5-1 to TRBJ2-7; 8 nucleotides agree with TRBD1. This CDR3 is 15 amino acids long. Per germline, CDR1 SGHRS and CDR2 YFSETQ. With V trimmed by 0 bases and J by 3 bases, 5 bases remained unmatched. The CDR3 DNA is TGCGCCAGCAGCTTGGCCCCGGGACAGGTCTACGAGCAGTACGTC. Translating it yields CASSLAPGQVYEQYV.

The V and J genes are TRBV7-9 and TRBJ1-5; 9 bases are shared with TRBD1. The CDR3 totals 17 residues. The V gene's germline CDR1 is SEHNR and CDR2 FQNEAQ (reference sequence). With V trimmed by 1 base and J by 0 bases, 4 bases remained unmatched. CDR3 region: CASSLGTGGGSNQPQHF. CDR3 DNA sequence: TGTGCCAGCAGCTTAGGCACAGGGGGCGGTAGCAATCAGCCCCAGCATTTT. The full variable domain, with the rest looked up from reference TRBV7-9 and TRBJ1-5, is DTGVSQNPRHKITKRGQNVTFRCDPISEHNRLYWYRQTLGQGPEFLTYFQNEAQLEKSRLLSDRFSAERPKGSFSTLEIQRTEQGDSAMYLCASSLGTGGGSNQPQHFGDGTRLSIL.

About this clone itself: The same CDR3 arises from other DNA sequences in this sample as well. The rearrangement joins TRBV7-2 to TRBJ2-1; 14 bases line up with TRBD2. Unmatched junction bases numbered 7, after V lost 5 bases and J lost 10 bases. This CDR3 region has 15 residues. Germline CDR1 is SGHTA and CDR2 is FQGNSA. The CDR3 is CASSPPGLAGVEQFF. Here the CDR3 DNA reads TGTGCCAGCAGCCCCCCGGGACTAGCGGGAGTAGAGCAGTTCTTC.

The J gene is TRBJ2-2, the V gene TRBV24-1, with 12 positions matching TRBD2. With 3 bases clipped from V and 5 bases from J, the junction kept 3 bases outside the gene matches. Per germline, CDR1 KGHDR and CDR2 SFDVKD. This CDR3 is 16 amino acids long. Here the CDR3 reads CATSDPGTSGTGELFF. The DNA of the CDR3 is TGTGCCACCAGTGATCCCGGGACTAGCGGGACCGGGGAGCTGTTTTTT.

The V call is TRBV27, the J call TRBJ1-5, with 7 bases that match TRBD1. V lost 0 bases to trimming and J lost 4 bases; unmatched junction nucleotides: 12. The CDR3 covers 18 residues. The germline V gene has CDR1 MNHEY and CDR2 SMNVEV (reference sequence). DNA for the CDR3: TGTGCCAGCAGTTTATCGCATGGAGGGGGCGTCGGGAATCAGCCCCAGCATTTT. Amino acid sequence: CASSLSHGGGVGNQPQHF.

A few counts support this clone. The rearrangement links TRBV7-2 to TRBJ1-4; D possibly corresponds to TRBD1 (6 bases). V was clipped by 1 base and J by 5 bases, with 11 bases between them. This CDR3 region has 15 residues. Per the germline V gene, CDR1 is SGHTA and CDR2 is FQGNSA. CDR3: CASSLGQGSNEKLFF. Here the CDR3 DNA reads TGTGCCAGCAGCTTAGGCCAGGGGAGCAATGAAAAACTGTTTTTT.

This clone has only a few counts. The rearrangement links TRBV28 to TRBJ1-6; 10 bases map to TRBD1. The length of the CDR3 is 18 residues. Germline V gives CDR1 MDHEN, CDR2 SYDVKM. V trimming: 11 bases; J trimming: 2 bases; junction bases outside the gene matches: 15. This CDR3 reads CAASRDRGEGTYNSPLHF. The CDR3 DNA follows: TGTGCCGCCTCGAGGGACAGGGGAGAGGGGACCTATAATTCACCCCTCCACTTT.

The sample holds a few counts of this clone. The chain has TRBV28 and TRBJ1-5, with D unclear. Deletions cut 6 bases from V and 5 bases from J, with 14 bases between. This CDR3 contains 14 residues. Germline values: CDR1 MDHEN, CDR2 SYDVKM. The chain's CDR3 is CASSPTNADQPQHF. In nucleotides, the CDR3 is TGTGCCAGCAGCCCCACAAATGCCGATCAGCCCCAGCATTTT.

J is TRBJ2-3 and V is TRBV29-1; D is unresolved. Trimming left V 7 bases short and J 0 bases short, with 8 bases between. The CDR3 totals 12 residues. Germline CDR1 SQVTM, CDR2 ANQGSEA. The CDR3 nucleotides are TGCAGCGCTCGAGCTAGCACAGATACGCAGTATTTT. It encodes CSARASTDTQYF.

The rearrangement uses TRBV5-1 and TRBJ1-6; possible D gene TRBD1, 6 bases. V lost 3 bases, J lost 6 bases, and 13 bases lay in between. The CDR3 has 15 amino acids. CDR1 is SGHRS, CDR2 YFSETQ, per germline. The CDR3 DNA reads as TGCGCCAGCAGCTACGCCGGGACAACTAATTCACCCCTCCACTTT. It translates to CASSYAGTTNSPLHF.

The chain is built from TRBV2 and TRBJ1-5, with 9 nucleotides matching TRBD1. From germline, CDR1 is SNHLY and CDR2 FYNNEI. The CDR3 is made up of 15 amino acids. V gave up 6 bases and J gave up 4 bases; unmatched junction bases: 7. The CDR3, as DNA: TGTGCCAGCAGGCGGACAGGGGAGAATAATCAGCCCCAGCATTTT. This sequence encodes CASRRTGENNQPQHF.

J is TRBJ1-6 and V is TRBV27, with 9 nucleotides matching TRBD1. The CDR3 is made up of 15 amino acids. Germline loops: CDR1 MNHEY, CDR2 SMNVEV (reference sequence). J gave up 7 bases and V 3 bases, and 4 bases lay outside the gene matches. This chain's CDR3 is CASSFSDRGNSPLHF. The CDR3 DNA is TGTGCCAGCAGTTTTTCGGACAGGGGCAATTCACCCCTCCACTTT.

This clone has only one observation. The chain combines TRBV24-1 with TRBJ2-2; no clear D gene. Germline CDR1 and CDR2: KGHDR and SFDVKD. The CDR3 runs to 15 residues. V lost 5 bases and J lost 2, with 11 bases in between. The DNA of the CDR3 is TGTGCCACCAGTGCCCCCCGACACAACACCGGGGAGCTGTTTTTT. Translated: CATSAPRHNTGELFF.

The chain is built from TRBV6-5 and TRBJ2-5, with D tentatively TRBD1 (5 bases). Trimming took 8 bases from V and 3 from J, leaving 10 bases between them. Germline CDR1 MNHEY, CDR2 SVGAGI. The CDR3 has 12 amino acids. This CDR3 is CASYQGKETQYF. The CDR3 nucleotides read TGTGCCAGCTACCAGGGAAAAGAGACCCAGTACTTC.

The V call is TRBV6-5, the J call TRBJ1-4; TRBD1 matches 8 bases. Losses at the gene ends were 5 bases for V and 7 bases for J; bases not matched to a gene: 6. The CDR3 contains 14 residues. CDR1 is MNHEY, CDR2 SVGAGI, per germline. This CDR3 reads CASSTDREGEKLFF. The DNA for the CDR3 is TGTGCCAGCAGTACGGACAGGGAGGGTGAAAAACTGTTTTTT.

The chain has TRBV7-9 and TRBJ1-4; no firm D call. The CDR3 is made up of 15 amino acids. CDR1 and CDR2 (germline): SEHNR, FQNEAQ (reference sequence). Trimming removed 1 base from V and 8 bases from J, with 14 bases in between. CDR3 loop: CASSLVPLREEKLFF. The CDR3, as DNA: TGTGCCAGCAGCTTAGTTCCACTCCGAGAGGAAAAACTGTTTTTT.

This chain connects TRBV28 to TRBJ2-1, with TRBD2 identical over 7 bases. Trimming took 8 bases from V and 5 from J; bases not matched to a gene: 33. CDR3 length: 22 amino acids. Germline lookup yields CDR1 MDHEN and CDR2 SYDVKM. The CDR3 spells CASWFPSRVRPGVGRENNEQFF. The DNA for the CDR3 is TGTGCCAGCTGGTTTCCTTCCCGGGTGCGTCCGGGGGTGGGGCGGGAGAACAATGAGCAGTTCTTC.

This chain uses TRBV2 with TRBJ2-3; D is ambiguous. Germline CDR1 and CDR2: SNHLY and FYNNEI. Trimming removed 10 bases at V and 4 bases at J, with 15 bases between. This CDR3 is built from 13 residues. DNA of the CDR3: TGTGCCATGTATGAGAGCATTGCAGATACGCAGTATTTT. This translates into CAMYESIADTQYF.

Comments on this clone: Mismatch with germline at one junction end may stem from a read error. The chain couples TRBV4-2 to TRBJ2-3; TRBD2 agrees at 7 bases. The CDR3 sequence is 17 residues long. Germline V gene data show CDR1 as LGHNA and CDR2 as YNFKEQ. The CDR3 DNA follows: TGTGCCGGCAGCCAAGACGGCCGACTAGCTGGGACAGATACGCAGTATTTT. This codes for CAGSQDGRLAGTDTQYF.

This clone appeared once. V gene TRBV24-1 combines with J gene TRBJ1-1, with D possibly TRBD1 on 6 matching bases. In germline, CDR1 is KGHDR, CDR2 SFDVKD. This CDR3 is 11 amino acids long. V lost 7 bases and J lost 11, with 13 bases in between. The CDR3 region is CATSEGEGAFF. For the CDR3, the DNA is TGTGCCACCAGCGAGGGGGAGGGGGCTTTCTTT.